The T cell receptor beta chain under discussion was sequenced for a study of T cell repertoires in cytomegalovirus infection. This clonotype was counted many times. TCRdb re-called the reads through MiXCR, storing one row per CDR3 protein. The profile shows some 300,000 distinct CDR3 sequences, approximately 10% of them singletons. The V end lost 6 bases, the J end lost 1 base, and 15 bases lay between the germline ends. The CDR3 totals 15 residues. In germline, CDR1 is SGHTA, CDR2 FQGTGA. Sequenced: PBMCs. The rearrangement uses TRBV7-3 and TRBJ2-5, with D possibly being TRBD1 (5 bases). This receptor was taken from a human donor in good health (CMV status not recorded). Some clones in this sample may be carry-over from other donors' samples. The CDR3 nucleotides read TGTGCCAGCAGTTCCCTGGGTAGGGGCCAAGAGACCCAGTACTTC. This sequence encodes CASSSLGRGQETQYF.